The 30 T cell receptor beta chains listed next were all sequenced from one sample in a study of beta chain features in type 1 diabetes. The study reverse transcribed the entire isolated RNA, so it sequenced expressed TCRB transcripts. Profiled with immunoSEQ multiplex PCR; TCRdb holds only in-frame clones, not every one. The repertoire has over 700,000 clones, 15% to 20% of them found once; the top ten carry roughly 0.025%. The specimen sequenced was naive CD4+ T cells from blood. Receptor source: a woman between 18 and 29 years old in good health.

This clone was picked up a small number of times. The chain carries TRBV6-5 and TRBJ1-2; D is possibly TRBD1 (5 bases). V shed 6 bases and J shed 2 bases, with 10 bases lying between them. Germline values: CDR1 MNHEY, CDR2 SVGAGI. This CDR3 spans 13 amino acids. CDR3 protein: CASSPTENYGYTF. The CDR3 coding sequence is TGTGCCAGCAGCCCGACAGAAAACTATGGCTACACCTTC.

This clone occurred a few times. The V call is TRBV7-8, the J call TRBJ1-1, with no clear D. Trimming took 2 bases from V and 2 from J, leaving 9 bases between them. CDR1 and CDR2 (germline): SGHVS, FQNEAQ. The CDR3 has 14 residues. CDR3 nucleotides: TGTGCCAGCAGCTTATCGGAGGGAAACACTGAAGCTTTCTTT. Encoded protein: CASSLSEGNTEAFF.

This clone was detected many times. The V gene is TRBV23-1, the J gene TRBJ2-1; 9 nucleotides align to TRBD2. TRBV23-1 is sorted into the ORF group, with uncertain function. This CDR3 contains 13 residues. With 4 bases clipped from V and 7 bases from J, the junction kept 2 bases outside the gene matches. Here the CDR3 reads CASSRLAGNEQFF. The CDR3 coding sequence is TGCGCCAGCAGTCGTCTAGCGGGAAATGAGCAGTTCTTC.

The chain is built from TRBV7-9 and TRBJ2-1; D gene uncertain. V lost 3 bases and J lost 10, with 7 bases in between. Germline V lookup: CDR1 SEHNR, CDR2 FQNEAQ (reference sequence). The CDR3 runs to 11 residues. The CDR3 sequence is CASSLELEQFF. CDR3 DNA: TGTGCCAGCAGCTTGGAGCTAGAGCAGTTCTTC.

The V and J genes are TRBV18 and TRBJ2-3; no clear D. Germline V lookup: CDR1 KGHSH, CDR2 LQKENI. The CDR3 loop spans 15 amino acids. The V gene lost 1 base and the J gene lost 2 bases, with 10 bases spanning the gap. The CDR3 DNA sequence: TGTGCCAGCTCACCACGACAAGGAGCCACAGATACGCAGTATTTT. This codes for CASSPRQGATDTQYF.

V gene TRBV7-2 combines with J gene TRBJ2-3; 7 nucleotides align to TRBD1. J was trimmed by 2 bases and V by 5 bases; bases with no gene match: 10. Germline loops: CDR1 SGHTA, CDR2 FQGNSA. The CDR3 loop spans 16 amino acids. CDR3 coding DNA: TGTGCCAGCAGCCTGCGTGGGACAGCCCCCACAGATACGCAGTATTTT. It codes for CASSLRGTAPTDTQYF. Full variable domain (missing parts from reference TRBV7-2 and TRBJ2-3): GAGVSQSPSNKVTEKGKDVELRCDPISGHTALYWYRQSLGQGLEFLIYFQGNSAPDKSGLPSDRFSAERTGGSVSTLTIQRTQQEDSAVYLCASSLRGTAPTDTQYFGPGTRLTVL.

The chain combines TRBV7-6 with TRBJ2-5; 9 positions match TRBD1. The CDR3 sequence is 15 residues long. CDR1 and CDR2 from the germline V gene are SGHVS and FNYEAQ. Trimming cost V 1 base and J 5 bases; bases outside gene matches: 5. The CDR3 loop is CASSLGTGVVETQYF. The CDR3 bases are TGTGCCAGCAGCTTAGGGACAGGGGTGGTGGAGACCCAGTACTTC.

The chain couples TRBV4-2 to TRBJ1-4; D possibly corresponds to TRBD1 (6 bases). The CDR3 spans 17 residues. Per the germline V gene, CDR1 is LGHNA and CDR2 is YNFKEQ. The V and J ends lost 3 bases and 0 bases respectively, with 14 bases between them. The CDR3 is CASSQYGTSATNEKLFF. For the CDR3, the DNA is TGTGCCAGCAGCCAGTACGGGACATCAGCAACTAATGAAAAACTGTTTTTT.

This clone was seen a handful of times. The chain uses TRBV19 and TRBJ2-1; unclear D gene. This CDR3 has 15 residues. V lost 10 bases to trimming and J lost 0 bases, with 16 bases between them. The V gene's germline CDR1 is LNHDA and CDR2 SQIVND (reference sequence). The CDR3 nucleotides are TGTGCCACCCCAAGAAAAAACAGCTCCTACAATGAGCAGTTCTTC. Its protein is CATPRKNSSYNEQFF.

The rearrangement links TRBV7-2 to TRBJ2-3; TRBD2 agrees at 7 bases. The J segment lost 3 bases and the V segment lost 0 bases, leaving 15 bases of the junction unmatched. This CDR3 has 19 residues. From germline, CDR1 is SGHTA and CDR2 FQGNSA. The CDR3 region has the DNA TGTGCCAGCAGCTTAGCGCCTTCTAGAGGGAGGGCCGTAACAGATACGCAGTATTTT. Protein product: CASSLAPSRGRAVTDTQYF.

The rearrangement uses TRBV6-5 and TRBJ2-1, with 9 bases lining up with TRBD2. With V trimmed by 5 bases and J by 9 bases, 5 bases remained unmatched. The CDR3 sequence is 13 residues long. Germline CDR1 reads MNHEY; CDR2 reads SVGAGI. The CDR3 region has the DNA TGTGCCAGCAGTGCTAGCGGGATTGGTGAGCAGTTCTTC. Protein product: CASSASGIGEQFF.

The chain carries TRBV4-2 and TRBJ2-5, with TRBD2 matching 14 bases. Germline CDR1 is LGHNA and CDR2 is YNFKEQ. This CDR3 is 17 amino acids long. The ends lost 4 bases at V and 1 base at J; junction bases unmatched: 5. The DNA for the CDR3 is TGTGCCAGCAGCCCCGGGACTAGCGGGAGTGTCCAAGAGACCCAGTACTTC. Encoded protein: CASSPGTSGSVQETQYF.

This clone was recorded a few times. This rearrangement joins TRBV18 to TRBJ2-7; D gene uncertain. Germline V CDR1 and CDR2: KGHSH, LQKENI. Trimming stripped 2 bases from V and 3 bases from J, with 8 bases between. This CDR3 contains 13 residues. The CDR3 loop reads CASSPFRDYEQYF. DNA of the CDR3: TGTGCCAGCTCACCATTCAGAGACTACGAGCAGTACTTC.

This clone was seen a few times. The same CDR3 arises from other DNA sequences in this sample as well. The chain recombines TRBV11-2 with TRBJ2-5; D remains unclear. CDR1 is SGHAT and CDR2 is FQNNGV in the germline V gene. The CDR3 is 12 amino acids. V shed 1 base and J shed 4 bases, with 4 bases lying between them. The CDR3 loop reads CASSLVRETQYF. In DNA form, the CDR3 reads TGTGCCAGCAGCTTAGTCAGAGAGACCCAGTACTTC.

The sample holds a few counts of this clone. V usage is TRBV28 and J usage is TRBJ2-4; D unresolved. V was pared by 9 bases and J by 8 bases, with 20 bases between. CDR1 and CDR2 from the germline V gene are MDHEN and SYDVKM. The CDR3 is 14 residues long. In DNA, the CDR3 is TGTGCCAGTCTCAAGCATGCAGGCGCCTACATTCAGTACTTC. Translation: CASLKHAGAYIQYF.

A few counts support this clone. CDR3 loop: CASSWTGIDIQYF. The CDR3 DNA reads as TGTGCCAGCAGCTGGACAGGGATTGACATTCAGTACTTC. The chain recombines TRBV7-9 with TRBJ2-4; 8 bases map to TRBD1. The CDR3 is made up of 13 amino acids. Germline CDR1 is SEHNR and CDR2 is FQNEAQ (reference sequence). V lost 4 bases and J lost 8; bases outside the gene matches: 4.

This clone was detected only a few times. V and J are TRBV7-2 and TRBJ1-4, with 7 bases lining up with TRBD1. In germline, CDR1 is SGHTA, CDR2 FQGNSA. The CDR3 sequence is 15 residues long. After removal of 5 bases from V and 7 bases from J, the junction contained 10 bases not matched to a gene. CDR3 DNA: TGTGCCAGCAGCCCACGGACAGGAGGGGGTGAAAAACTGTTTTTT. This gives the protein CASSPRTGGGEKLFF.

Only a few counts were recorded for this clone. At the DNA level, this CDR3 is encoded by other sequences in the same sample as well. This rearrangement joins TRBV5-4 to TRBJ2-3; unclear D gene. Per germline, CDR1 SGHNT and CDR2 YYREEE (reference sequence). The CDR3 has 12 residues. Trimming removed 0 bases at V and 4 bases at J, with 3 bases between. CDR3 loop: CASSLEADTQYF. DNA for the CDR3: TGTGCCAGCAGCTTGGAGGCAGATACGCAGTATTTT.

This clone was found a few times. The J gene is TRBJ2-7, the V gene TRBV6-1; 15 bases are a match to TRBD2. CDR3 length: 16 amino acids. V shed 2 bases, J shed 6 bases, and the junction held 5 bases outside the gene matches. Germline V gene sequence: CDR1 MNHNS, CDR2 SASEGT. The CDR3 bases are TGTGCCAGCAGTGAACGGACTAGCGGGAGGGCGGGCGAGCAGTACTTC. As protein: CASSERTSGRAGEQYF.

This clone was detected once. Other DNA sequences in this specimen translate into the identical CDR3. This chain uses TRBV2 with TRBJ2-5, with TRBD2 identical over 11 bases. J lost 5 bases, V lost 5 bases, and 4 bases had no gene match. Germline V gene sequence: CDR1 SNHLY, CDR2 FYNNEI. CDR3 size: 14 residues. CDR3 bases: TGTGCCAGCAGTTTAGCGGGAGGGAGGGAGACCCAGTACTTC. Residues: CASSLAGGRETQYF.

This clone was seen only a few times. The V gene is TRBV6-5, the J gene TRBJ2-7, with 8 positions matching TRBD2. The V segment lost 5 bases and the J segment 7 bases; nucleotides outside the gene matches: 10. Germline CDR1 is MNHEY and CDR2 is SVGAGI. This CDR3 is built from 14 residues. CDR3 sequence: CASSPRLAQKEQYF. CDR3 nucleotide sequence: TGTGCCAGCAGTCCACGACTAGCGCAAAAAGAGCAGTACTTC.

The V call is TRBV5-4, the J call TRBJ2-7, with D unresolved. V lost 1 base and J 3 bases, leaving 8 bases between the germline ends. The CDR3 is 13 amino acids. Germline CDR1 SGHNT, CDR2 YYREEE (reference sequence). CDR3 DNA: TGTGCCAGCAGCTTGCTTCTAGTCTACGAGCAGTACTTC. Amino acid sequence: CASSLLLVYEQYF. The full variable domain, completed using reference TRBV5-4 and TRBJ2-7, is ETGVTQSPTHLIKTRGQQVTLRCSSQSGHNTVSWYQQALGQGPQFIFQYYREEENGRGNFPPRFSGLQFPNYSSELNVNALELDDSALYLCASSLLLVYEQYFGPGTRLTVT.

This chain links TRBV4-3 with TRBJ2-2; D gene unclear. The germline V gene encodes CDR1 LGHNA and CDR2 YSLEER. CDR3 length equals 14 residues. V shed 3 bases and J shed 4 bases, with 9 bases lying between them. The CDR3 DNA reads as TGCGCCAGCAGCCACTCGAGACTCACCGGGGAGCTGTTTTTT. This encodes CASSHSRLTGELFF.

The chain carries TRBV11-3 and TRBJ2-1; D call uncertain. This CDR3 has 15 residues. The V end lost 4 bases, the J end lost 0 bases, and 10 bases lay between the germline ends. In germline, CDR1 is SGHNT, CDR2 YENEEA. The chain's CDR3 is CASSSGLVSYNEQFF. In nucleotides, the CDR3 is TGTGCCAGCAGCTCAGGTCTAGTCTCCTACAATGAGCAGTTCTTC.

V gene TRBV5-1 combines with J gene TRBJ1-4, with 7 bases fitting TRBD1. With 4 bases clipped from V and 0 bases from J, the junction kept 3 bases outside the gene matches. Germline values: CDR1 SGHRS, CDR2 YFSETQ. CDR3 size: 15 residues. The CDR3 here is CASSQGTATNEKLFF. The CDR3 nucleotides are TGCGCCAGCAGCCAAGGGACAGCAACTAATGAAAAACTGTTTTTT.

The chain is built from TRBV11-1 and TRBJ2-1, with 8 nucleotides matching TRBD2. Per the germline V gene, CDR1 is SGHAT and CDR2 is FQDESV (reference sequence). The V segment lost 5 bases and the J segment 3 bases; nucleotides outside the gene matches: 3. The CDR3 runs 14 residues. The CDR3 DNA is TGTGCCAGCAGCCCCGGGGGGGGCTACAATGAGCAGTTCTTC. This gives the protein CASSPGGGYNEQFF.

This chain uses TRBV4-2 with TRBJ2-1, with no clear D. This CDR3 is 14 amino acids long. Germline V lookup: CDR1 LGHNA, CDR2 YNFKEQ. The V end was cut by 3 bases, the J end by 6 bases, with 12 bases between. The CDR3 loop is CASSHTLVGNEQFF. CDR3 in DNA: TGTGCCAGCAGCCATACATTGGTAGGCAATGAGCAGTTCTTC.

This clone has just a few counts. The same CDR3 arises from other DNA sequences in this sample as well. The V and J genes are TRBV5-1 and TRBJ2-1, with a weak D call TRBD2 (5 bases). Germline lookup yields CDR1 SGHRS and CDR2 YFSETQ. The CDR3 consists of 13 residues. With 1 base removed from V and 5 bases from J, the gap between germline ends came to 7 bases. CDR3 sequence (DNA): TGCGCCAGCAGCTTGACGGGGAACAATGAGCAGTTCTTC. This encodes CASSLTGNNEQFF. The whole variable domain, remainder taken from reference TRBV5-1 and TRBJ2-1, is KAGVTQTPRYLIKTRGQQVTLSCSPISGHRSVSWYQQTPGQGLQFLFEYFSETQRNKGNFPGRFSGRQFSNSRSEMNVSTLELGDSALYLCASSLTGNNEQFFGPGTRLTVL.

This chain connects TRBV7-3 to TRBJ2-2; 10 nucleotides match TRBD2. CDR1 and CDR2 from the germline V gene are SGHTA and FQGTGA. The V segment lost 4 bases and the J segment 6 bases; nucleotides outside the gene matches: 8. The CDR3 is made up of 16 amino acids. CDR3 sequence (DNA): TGTGCCAGCAGCTCCTTCCCGGGACTAGCGTCCGGGGAGCTGTTTTTT. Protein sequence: CASSSFPGLASGELFF.

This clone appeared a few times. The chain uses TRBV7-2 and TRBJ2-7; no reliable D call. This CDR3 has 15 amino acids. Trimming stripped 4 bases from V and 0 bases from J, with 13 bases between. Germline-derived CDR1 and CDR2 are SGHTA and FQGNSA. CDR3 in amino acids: CASSSQVAASYEQYF. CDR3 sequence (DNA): TGTGCCAGCAGCTCTCAGGTCGCAGCCTCCTACGAGCAGTACTTC.